This TCR beta chain was observed in a study of shared clonotypes between healthy human individuals. The study's findings and limits: Sampling covered nothing but blood. Tissue TCR repertoires likely differ from those found in blood.

The trim removed 5 bases at V and 2 bases at J, leaving 8 bases unmatched. The CDR3 length is 15 residues. The V gene's germline CDR1 is SEHNR and CDR2 FQNEAQ (reference sequence). Profiled with immunoSEQ multiplex PCR; TCRdb holds only in-frame clones, not every one. The sample carries around 1,900,000 clones, about 93% recorded once. CD45RO-negative, CCR7-positively selected cells formed the naive CD8 fraction, excluding terminally differentiated effector memory CD45RA+ cells. As to this clone: Its antigen is not known.

The sample taken for sequencing was naive CD8+ T cells from PBMCs. The chain has TRBV7-9 and TRBJ2-7; 8 bases fit TRBD2. The TCR originated in a man younger than 30 in good health. Some clones in this sample may be carry-over from other donors' samples. Written as DNA, the CDR3 is TGTGCCAGCAGCCCCGTGGAGCGGGGGCCCTACGAGCAGTACTTC. It translates to CASSPVERGPYEQYF. The full variable domain, rest sourced from reference TRBV7-9 and TRBJ2-7, is DTGVSQNPRHKITKRGQNVTFRCDPISEHNRLYWYRQTLGQGPEFLTYFQNEAQLEKSRLLSDRFSAERPKGSFSTLEIQRTEQGDSAMYLCASSPVERGPYEQYFGPGTRLTVT.